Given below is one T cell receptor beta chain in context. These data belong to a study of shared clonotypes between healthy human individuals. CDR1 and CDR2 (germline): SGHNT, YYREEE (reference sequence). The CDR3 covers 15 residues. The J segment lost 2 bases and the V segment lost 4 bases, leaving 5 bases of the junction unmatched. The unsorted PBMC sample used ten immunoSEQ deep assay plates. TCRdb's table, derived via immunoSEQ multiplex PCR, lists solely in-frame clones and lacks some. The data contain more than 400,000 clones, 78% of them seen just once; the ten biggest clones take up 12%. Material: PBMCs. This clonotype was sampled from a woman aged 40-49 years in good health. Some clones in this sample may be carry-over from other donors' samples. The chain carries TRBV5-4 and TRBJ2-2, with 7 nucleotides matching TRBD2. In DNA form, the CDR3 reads TGTGCCAGCAGCCAGGGAGGGTTAAACACCGGGGAGCTGTTTTTT. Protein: CASSQGGLNTGELFF.